This T cell receptor beta chain comes out of a study of T cells in women clearing cervical HPV infection. About the research overall: Cases were women with histologically confirmed HPV16-related CIN3 or worse, including 2 invasive cancers. No precancer developed; the control's incident HPV16 infection cleared within 12 months.

Only in-frame clones appear in the TCRdb table, and some are missing; sequencing was by immunoSEQ multiplex PCR. This sample's table reports 18,000 or so clones. Germline V lookup: CDR1 SNHLY, CDR2 FYNNEI. V lost 5 bases and J lost 2, with 12 bases in between. This CDR3 contains 15 residues. General observations from the study: TRBV6-7 abundance was lower in cases than controls (around 0.1% versus 0.15%). CIN3+ cases had significantly higher TCR richness than controls; evenness did not differ.

In regard to this clone: The target antigen is unknown. The read ends 3 residues before the CDR3 terminus; that terminus is restored from the germline J gene.

The sample taken for sequencing was blood buffy coat. The TCR originated in a woman aged 18 to 75 with a cervical HPV16 infection that either progressed to CIN3+ or cleared (not recorded which). The chain combines TRBV2 with TRBJ2-2, with D tentatively TRBD1 (5 bases). The covered CDR3 bases are TGTGCCAGCAGTTGGCAGGGCATAAACACCGGGGAG. Translated: CASSWQGINTGE. The full-length CDR3 reads as CASSWQGINTGELFF.